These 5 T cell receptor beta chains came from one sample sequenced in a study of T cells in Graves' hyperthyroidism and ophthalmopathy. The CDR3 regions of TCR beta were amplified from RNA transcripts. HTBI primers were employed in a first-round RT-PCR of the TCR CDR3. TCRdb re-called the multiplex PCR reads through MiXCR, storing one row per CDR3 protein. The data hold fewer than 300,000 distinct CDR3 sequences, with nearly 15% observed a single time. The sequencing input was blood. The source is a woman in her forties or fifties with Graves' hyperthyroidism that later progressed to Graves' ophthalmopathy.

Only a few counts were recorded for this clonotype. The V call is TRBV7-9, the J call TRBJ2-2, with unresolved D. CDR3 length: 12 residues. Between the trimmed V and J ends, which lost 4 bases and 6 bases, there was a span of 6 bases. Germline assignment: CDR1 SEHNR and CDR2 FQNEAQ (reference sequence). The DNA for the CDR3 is TGTGCCAGCAGCTGGACCCCCGGGGAGCTGTTTTTT. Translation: CASSWTPGELFF.

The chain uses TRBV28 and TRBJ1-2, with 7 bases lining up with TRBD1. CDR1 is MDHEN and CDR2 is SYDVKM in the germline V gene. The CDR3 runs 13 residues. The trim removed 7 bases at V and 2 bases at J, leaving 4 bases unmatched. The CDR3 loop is CASIPGQNYGYTF. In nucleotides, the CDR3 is TGTGCCAGCATCCCGGGACAGAACTATGGCTACACCTTC.

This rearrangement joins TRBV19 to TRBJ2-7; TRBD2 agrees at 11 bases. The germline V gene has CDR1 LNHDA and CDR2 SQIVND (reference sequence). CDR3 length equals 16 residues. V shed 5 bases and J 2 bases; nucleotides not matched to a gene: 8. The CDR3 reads CASSGSGTSGAYEQYF. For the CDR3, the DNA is TGTGCCAGTAGTGGGTCTGGGACTAGCGGAGCCTACGAGCAGTACTTC.

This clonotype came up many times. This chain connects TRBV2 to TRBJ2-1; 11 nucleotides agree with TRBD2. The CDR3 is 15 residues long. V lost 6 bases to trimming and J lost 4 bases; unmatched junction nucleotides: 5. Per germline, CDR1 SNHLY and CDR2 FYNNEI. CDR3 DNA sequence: TGTGCCAGCAGAGTAGCGGGAGGGCCGTACAATGAGCAGTTCTTC. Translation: CASRVAGGPYNEQFF.

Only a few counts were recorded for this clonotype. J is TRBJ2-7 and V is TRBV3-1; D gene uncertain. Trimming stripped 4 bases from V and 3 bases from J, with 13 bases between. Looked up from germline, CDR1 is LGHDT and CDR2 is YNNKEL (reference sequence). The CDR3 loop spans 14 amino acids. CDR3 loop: CASSRDLSSYEQYF. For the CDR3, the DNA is TGTGCCAGCAGCCGAGACCTTAGCAGCTACGAGCAGTACTTC.